This passage covers 21 T cell receptor beta chains from one sample sequenced in a study of primary melanoma T cells and metastatic recurrence. This table comes from immunoSEQ multiplex PCR, and its TCRdb copy is limited to in-frame clones, with some not included. Of roughly 1,200 clones detected, around 83% appear once; the ten largest clones hold approximately 4.8%. Sequencing used melanoma tumor tissue. The receptors were gathered from a human donor with melanoma.

This clone has a handful of counts. This rearrangement joins TRBV19 to TRBJ2-7; 7 nucleotides agree with TRBD1. Germline V gene lookup returns CDR1 LNHDA and CDR2 SQIVND (reference sequence). The V and J ends lost 5 bases and 3 bases, in that order; junction bases with no gene match: 7. The CDR3 is 14 residues long. The CDR3 DNA is TGTGCCAGTAGTCCAGGGGGAATGAACTACGAGCAGTACTTC. This sequence encodes CASSPGGMNYEQYF.

This rearrangement joins TRBV6-8 to TRBJ1-2; D is possibly TRBD1 (5 bases). V was cut by 6 bases and J by 4 bases, with 18 bases left in between. This CDR3 spans 15 amino acids. Germline assignment: CDR1 MNHGY and CDR2 SAAAGT. The CDR3 loop is CASSLLRGEAYGYTF. CDR3 coding DNA: TGTGCCAGCAGCCTCCTCCGGGGGGAAGCCTATGGCTACACCTTC.

This clone was picked up a small number of times. The chain combines TRBV19 with TRBJ1-2, with D perhaps TRBD1 (5 bases). Germline values: CDR1 LNHDA, CDR2 SQIVND (reference sequence). This CDR3 contains 13 residues. The V gene lost 7 bases and the J gene lost 4 bases, with 13 bases spanning the gap. For the CDR3, the DNA is TGTGCCAGTATGGACTCGGGGGGCTATGGCTACACCTTC. Amino acid sequence: CASMDSGGYGYTF.

The chain carries TRBV11-3 and TRBJ1-2, with D possibly being TRBD1 (6 bases). Trimming cost V 5 bases and J 1 base, with 20 bases left between them. This CDR3 region has 17 residues. The V gene's germline CDR1 is SGHNT and CDR2 YENEEA. CDR3 nucleotides: TGTGCCAGCAGCCCCAGGTTGGGGGGCGTCGGTAACTATGGCTACACCTTC. It encodes CASSPRLGGVGNYGYTF.

The rearrangement links TRBV10-2 to TRBJ1-2; the match to TRBD1 covers 10 bases. The CDR3 is 14 amino acids. Germline V gene lookup returns CDR1 WSHSY and CDR2 SAAADI. V shed 5 bases, J shed 6 bases, and the junction held 6 bases outside the gene matches. In DNA form, the CDR3 reads TGCGCCAGCAGTAAACCGGGACAGGGGAATGGCTACACCTTC. It specifies CASSKPGQGNGYTF.

The chain couples TRBV6-8 to TRBJ2-3; D gene ambiguous. Germline CDR1 reads MNHGY; CDR2 reads SAAAGT. Deletions cut 4 bases from V and 1 base from J, with 12 bases between. CDR3 length equals 15 residues. CDR3 sequence: CASSFPIARTDTQYF. In DNA, the CDR3 is TGTGCCAGCAGTTTCCCTATAGCCCGCACAGATACGCAGTATTTT.

This clone showed up just a few times. V usage is TRBV15 and J usage is TRBJ1-1; D remains unclear. Trimming took 1 base from V and 2 from J, leaving 11 bases between them. The CDR3 covers 15 residues. Germline CDR1 LNHNV, CDR2 YYDKDF (reference sequence). The CDR3 sequence is CATSRARTVNTEAFF. The CDR3 DNA reads as TGTGCCACCAGCAGAGCGCGAACAGTAAACACTGAAGCTTTCTTT. Together with reference TRBV15 and TRBJ1-1, the CDR3 gives the full variable domain: DAMVIQNPRYQVTQFGKPVTLSCSQTLNHNVMYWYQQKSSQAPKLLFHYYDKDFNNEADTPDNFQSRRPNTSFCFLDIRSPGLGDTAMYLCATSRARTVNTEAFFGQGTRLTVV.

This clone was detected only a few times. The CDR3 nucleotides are TGTGCCAGTAGTATGGGGAACTACAATGAGCAGTTCTTC. This sequence encodes CASSMGNYNEQFF. The chain combines TRBV19 with TRBJ2-1; D remains ambiguous. CDR3 length equals 13 residues. Germline V gene lookup returns CDR1 LNHDA and CDR2 SQIVND (reference sequence). V was cut by 3 bases and J by 3 bases, with 6 bases left in between. Full variable domain (missing parts from reference TRBV19 and TRBJ2-1): DGGITQSPKYLFRKEGQNVTLSCEQNLNHDAMYWYRQDPGQGLRLIYYSQIVNDFQKGDIAEGYSVSREKKESFPLTVTSAQKNPTAFYLCASSMGNYNEQFFGPGTRLTVL.

V usage is TRBV28 and J usage is TRBJ1-1; D gene uncertain. Germline assignment: CDR1 MDHEN and CDR2 SYDVKM. There are 13 residues in the CDR3. V gave up 8 bases and J gave up 0 bases, with 10 bases separating them. In DNA, the CDR3 is TGTGCCAGCCGAAGACATATGAACACTGAAGCTTTCTTT. Residues: CASRRHMNTEAFF.

The J gene is TRBJ2-3, the V gene TRBV6-8, with 8 bases fitting TRBD1. The CDR3 has 16 amino acids. CDR1 and CDR2 (germline): MNHGY, SAAAGT. Trimming removed 5 bases from V and 1 base from J; junction bases left unmatched: 8. This CDR3 is CASSPEDREGTDTQYF. The DNA for the CDR3 is TGTGCCAGCAGTCCAGAGGACAGGGAGGGCACAGATACGCAGTATTTT.

V is TRBV6-8 and J is TRBJ1-1, with 7 bases lining up with TRBD1. This CDR3 is built from 14 residues. Trimming removed 2 bases from V and 4 bases from J; junction bases left unmatched: 4. Germline V gives CDR1 MNHGY, CDR2 SAAAGT. The CDR3 sequence: CASSYTDRATEAFF. CDR3 DNA: TGTGCCAGCAGTTACACCGACAGGGCCACTGAAGCTTTCTTT.

This clone occurred once. J is TRBJ2-1 and V is TRBV7-5; the table calls TRBD2, which could not be checked here. TRBV7-5 is labeled a pseudogene. The CDR3 extends over 17 amino acids. The CDR3 here is CASSSTPGTRGINEQFF. CDR3 bases: TGTGCCAGCAGCTCTACCCCTGGGACTAGGGGGATCAATGAGCAGTTCTTC.

The gene calls are TRBV6-8 and TRBJ1-1, with D tentatively TRBD1 (6 bases). This CDR3 region has 14 residues. The V end lost 7 bases, the J end lost 1 base, and 13 bases lay between the germline ends. CDR1 and CDR2 (germline): MNHGY, SAAAGT. The CDR3 DNA reads TGTGCCAGCACCCACGGCAGGGGGAACACTGAAGCTTTCTTT. Protein: CASTHGRGNTEAFF.

This clone was detected once. The chain is built from TRBV19 and TRBJ1-3, with 7 bases that match TRBD1. Per germline, CDR1 LNHDA and CDR2 SQIVND (reference sequence). J was trimmed by 4 bases and V by 2 bases; bases with no gene match: 2. CDR3 length equals 14 residues. The CDR3 DNA reads TGTGCCAGTAGTATATCAGGGGGAGGAAACACCATATATTTT. As protein: CASSISGGGNTIYF. The full variable domain, rest sourced from reference TRBV19 and TRBJ1-3, is DGGITQSPKYLFRKEGQNVTLSCEQNLNHDAMYWYRQDPGQGLRLIYYSQIVNDFQKGDIAEGYSVSREKKESFPLTVTSAQKNPTAFYLCASSISGGGNTIYFGEGSWLTVV.

The rearrangement uses TRBV6-8 and TRBJ1-1, with D uncertain. V dropped 0 bases and J dropped 2 bases, with 4 bases sitting between them. CDR3 length equals 13 residues. Germline V gene lookup returns CDR1 MNHGY and CDR2 SAAAGT. CDR3 coding DNA: TGTGCCAGCAGTTACTCCAGAAACACTGAAGCTTTCTTT. Its protein is CASSYSRNTEAFF.

V gene TRBV14 combines with J gene TRBJ2-1; D is possibly TRBD2 (7 bases). V lost 0 bases, J lost 0 bases, and 18 bases lay in between. Germline loops: CDR1 SGHDN, CDR2 FVKESK. This CDR3 region has 19 residues. The CDR3 reads CASSQDKWGGPSSYNEQFF. For the CDR3, the DNA is TGTGCCAGCAGCCAAGATAAGTGGGGGGGGCCCAGCTCCTACAATGAGCAGTTCTTC.

The chain carries TRBV19 and TRBJ1-2; possible D gene TRBD1, 5 bases. Germline CDR1 and CDR2: LNHDA and SQIVND (reference sequence). Trimming pared 1 base from V and 8 bases from J, leaving 17 bases between. The length of the CDR3 is 15 residues. As DNA, the CDR3 is TGTGCCAGTAGTATAGGGGGCCAGTCAACGAACGGCTACACCTTC. Protein sequence: CASSIGGQSTNGYTF.

The sample holds one count of this clone. DNA of the CDR3: TGTGCCAGCCATAGCGGGGTAGGGACCGATGAGCAGTTCTTC. Translation gives CASHSGVGTDEQFF. The V call is TRBV30, the J call TRBJ2-1; 8 positions agree with TRBD2. The germline gives CDR1 GTSNPN, CDR2 SVGIG (reference sequence). The V and J ends lost 8 bases and 8 bases, in that order; junction bases with no gene match: 14. This CDR3 spans 14 amino acids.

This clone has just a few counts. CDR3 sequence: CASSPPSLGIYNEQFF. DNA of the CDR3: TGTGCCAGCAGCCCCCCATCACTAGGGATTTACAATGAGCAGTTCTTC. The rearrangement joins TRBV14 to TRBJ2-1; D is possibly TRBD2 (5 bases). The CDR3 loop spans 16 amino acids. Germline CDR1 is SGHDN and CDR2 is FVKESK. Trimming took off 4 bases at V and 4 bases at J, with 17 bases between the two ends.

The genes are TRBV5-1 and TRBJ2-7; 8 bases match TRBD1. The trim removed 2 bases at V and 0 bases at J, leaving 4 bases unmatched. The germline gives CDR1 SGHRS, CDR2 YFSETQ. This CDR3 has 15 residues. The DNA for the CDR3 is TGCGCCAGCAGCTTCAGGGACAGGAGCTCCTACGAGCAGTACTTC. Amino acids: CASSFRDRSSYEQYF.

This chain joins TRBV11-3 and TRBJ2-7; 7 nucleotides line up with TRBD1. Germline CDR1 and CDR2: SGHNT and YENEEA. V lost 8 bases and J lost 3; bases outside the gene matches: 10. This CDR3 contains 14 residues. The CDR3 sequence is CASSHRDRNYEQYF. The CDR3 DNA reads TGTGCCAGCTCTCACCGGGACAGAAACTACGAGCAGTACTTC. Combining the CDR3 with reference TRBV11-3 and TRBJ2-7 gives the whole variable domain EAGVVQSPRYKIIEKKQPVAFWCNPISGHNTLYWYLQNLGQGPELLIRYENEEAVDDSQLPKDRFSAERLKGVDSTLKIQPAELGDSAVYLCASSHRDRNYEQYFGPGTRLTVT.